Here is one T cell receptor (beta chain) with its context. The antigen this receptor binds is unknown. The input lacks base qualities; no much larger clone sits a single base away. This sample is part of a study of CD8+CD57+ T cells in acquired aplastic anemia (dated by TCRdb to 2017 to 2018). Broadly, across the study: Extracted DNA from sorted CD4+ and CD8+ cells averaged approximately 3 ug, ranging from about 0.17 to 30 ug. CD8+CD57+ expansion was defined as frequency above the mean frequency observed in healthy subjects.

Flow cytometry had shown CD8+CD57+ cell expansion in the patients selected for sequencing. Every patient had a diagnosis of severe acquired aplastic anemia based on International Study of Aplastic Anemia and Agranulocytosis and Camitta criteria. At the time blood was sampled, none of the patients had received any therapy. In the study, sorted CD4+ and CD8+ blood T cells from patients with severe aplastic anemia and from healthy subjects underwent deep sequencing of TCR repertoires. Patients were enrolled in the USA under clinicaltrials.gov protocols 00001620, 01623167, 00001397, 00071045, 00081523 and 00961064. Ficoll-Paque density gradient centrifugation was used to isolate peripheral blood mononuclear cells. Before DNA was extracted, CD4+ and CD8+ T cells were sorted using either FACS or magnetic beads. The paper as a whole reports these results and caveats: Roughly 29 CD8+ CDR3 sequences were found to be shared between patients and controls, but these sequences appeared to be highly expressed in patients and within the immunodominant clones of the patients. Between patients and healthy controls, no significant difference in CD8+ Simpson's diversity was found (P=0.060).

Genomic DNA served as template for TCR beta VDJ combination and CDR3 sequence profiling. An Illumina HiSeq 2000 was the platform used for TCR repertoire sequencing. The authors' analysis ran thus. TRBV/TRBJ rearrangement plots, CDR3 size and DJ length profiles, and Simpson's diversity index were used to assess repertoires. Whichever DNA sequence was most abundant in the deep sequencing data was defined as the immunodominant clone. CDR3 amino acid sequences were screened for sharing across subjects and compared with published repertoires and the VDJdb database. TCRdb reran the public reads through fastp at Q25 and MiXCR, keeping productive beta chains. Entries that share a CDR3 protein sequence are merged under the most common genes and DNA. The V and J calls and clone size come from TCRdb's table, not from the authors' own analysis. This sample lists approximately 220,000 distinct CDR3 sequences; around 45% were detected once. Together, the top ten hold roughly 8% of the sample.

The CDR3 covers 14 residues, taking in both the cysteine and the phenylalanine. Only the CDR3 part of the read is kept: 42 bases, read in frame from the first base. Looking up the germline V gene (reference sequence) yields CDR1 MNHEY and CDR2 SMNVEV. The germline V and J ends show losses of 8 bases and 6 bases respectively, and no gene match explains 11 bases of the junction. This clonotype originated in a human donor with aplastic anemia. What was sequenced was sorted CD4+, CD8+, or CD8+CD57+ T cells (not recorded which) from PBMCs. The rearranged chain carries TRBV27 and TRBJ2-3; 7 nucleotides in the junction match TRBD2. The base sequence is TGTGCCAGCGGTTCCGGACTAGTTTATGATACGCAGTATTTT. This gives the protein CASGSGLVYDTQYF.